This paragraph covers one T cell receptor (beta chain) sequence. Its antigen is not identified. This entry comes from a study of T-cell reconstitution after alpha-beta-depleted transplantation in children. Regarding the study as a whole: It was newly produced T cells that mostly accounted for T-cell counts and diversity one year after transplant. Roughly two months post-transplant, alpha-beta T cells reportedly originated from several hundred graft clones that had expanded. Several patients had high TCRbeta diversity at day 60; it came from surviving recipient T cells and thymic progenitors.

CDR1 is MNHEY and CDR2 is SMNVEV in the germline V gene (reference sequence). The V and J ends lost 5 bases and 3 bases respectively, with 20 bases between them. CDR3 size: 16 residues. Unique molecular identifiers were built into the TCRbeta library. MiXCR, run by TCRdb on the PCR reads, gives a single entry per CDR3 protein. Here the sample spans 330,000 or so distinct CDR3 sequences, 6% to 10% being singletons. The material was peripheral blood, obtained 360 days after TCRalphabeta/CD19-depleted stem cell transplant. J is TRBJ2-7 and V is TRBV27; D is perhaps TRBD1 (6 bases). This receptor was identified in a female patient between 2 and 15 years old who had a stem cell transplant for Fanconi anemia, so the T cells may come from the graft donor. The CDR3 reads CASSPNGQNLFYEQYF. DNA for the CDR3: TGTGCCAGCAGTCCAAACGGACAGAACCTTTTCTACGAGCAGTACTTC.